Shown below are 17 T cell receptor beta chains from a single sample sequenced in a study of T-cell reconstitution after alpha-beta-depleted transplantation in children (dated by TCRdb to 2016 to 2018). The protocol used for the library was PCR. Sequencing instrument: Illumina HiSeq 2500. To normalize quantification of the TCRbeta repertoire, the TCR libraries were built with molecular barcoding that relied on unique molecular identifiers. In TCRdb, the public reads were trimmed at Q25 with fastp and aligned with MiXCR, with productive beta chains retained. Duplicate CDR3 protein sequences are folded into a single record with the most common DNA and genes. Present in this sample are approximately 510,000 distinct CDR3 sequences, about a sixth of which were seen just once. Of the sample, less than 4% falls within the top ten clones. This sample comprised PBMCs from the stem cell graft donor, obtained from the stem cell graft. These receptors came from a human donor who donated a stem cell graft to a child with acute lymphoblastic leukemia.

This clonotype was counted only a few times. The chain uses TRBV6-1 and TRBJ2-4; 8 positions agree with TRBD2. The length of the CDR3 is 17 residues. The V and J ends lost 5 bases and 3 bases, in that order; junction bases with no gene match: 12. In germline, CDR1 is MNHNS, CDR2 SASEGT. CDR3 loop: CASSPFSGGDGKNIQYF. Written as DNA, the CDR3 is TGTGCCAGCAGTCCATTTTCGGGAGGGGACGGCAAAAACATTCAGTACTTC.

This clonotype was seen a handful of times. The rearrangement joins TRBV4-1 to TRBJ1-1, with D unclear. V was pared by 0 bases and J by 7 bases, with 18 bases between. The CDR3 has 16 amino acids. CDR1 and CDR2 from the germline V gene are MGHRA and YSYEKL. CDR3 residues: CASSQDGLGSPIEAFF. CDR3 sequence (DNA): TGCGCCAGCAGCCAAGATGGGTTGGGGAGCCCGATTGAAGCTTTCTTT.

This clonotype turned up a few times. The V call is TRBV7-9, the J call TRBJ1-2, with TRBD1 matching 7 bases. The CDR3 covers 13 residues. Germline V CDR1 and CDR2: SEHNR, FQNEAQ (reference sequence). The V gene end was trimmed by 6 bases and the J gene end by 5 bases; junction bases not matched to a gene: 6. CDR3 bases: TGTGCCAGCAGGACGGGACAGATATATGGCTACACCTTC. It encodes CASRTGQIYGYTF.

This clonotype was counted between two and nine times. CDR3 in amino acids: CASSYGTTSGYTF. CDR3 in DNA: TGTGCCAGCAGTTACGGGACAACCTCTGGCTACACCTTC. The chain is built from TRBV12-3 or TRBV12-4 and TRBJ1-2; D may be TRBD1 (6 bases). The CDR3 sequence is 13 residues long. V was trimmed by 4 bases and J by 7 bases, leaving 13 bases between them.

This chain uses TRBV10-3 with TRBJ2-1; 8 nucleotides agree with TRBD1. Losses at the gene ends were 6 bases for V and 3 bases for J; bases not matched to a gene: 1. The CDR3 covers 13 residues. Germline V gene data show CDR1 as ENHRY and CDR2 as SYGVKD. CDR3 residues: CAIRDRGYNEQFF. The CDR3 nucleotides read TGTGCCATCAGAGACAGGGGCTACAATGAGCAGTTCTTC.

V and J are TRBV29-1 and TRBJ2-3, with 10 bases lining up with TRBD1. Germline trimming cut 5 bases from V and 3 bases from J; bases unmatched to any gene: 2. Looked up from germline, CDR1 is SQVTM and CDR2 is ANQGSEA. The CDR3 loop spans 13 amino acids. CDR3: CSVMGQGTDTQYF. As DNA, the CDR3 is TGCAGCGTTATGGGACAGGGGACAGATACGCAGTATTTT.

The CDR3 sequence: CASSIGHSYEQYF. DNA for the CDR3: TGTGCCAGCAGCATTGGACACTCCTACGAGCAGTACTTC. V gene TRBV12-3 or TRBV12-4 combines with J gene TRBJ2-7; perhaps TRBD1 as D (5 bases). The CDR3 contains 13 residues. The V end was cut by 6 bases, the J end by 0 bases, with 9 bases between.

The chain joins TRBV18 to TRBJ2-1, with D possibly being TRBD1 (5 bases). Germline loops: CDR1 KGHSH, CDR2 LQKENI. The CDR3 spans 14 residues. V lost 4 bases to trimming and J lost 7 bases, with 14 bases between them. This CDR3 reads CASSRQGQENEQFF. In nucleotides, the CDR3 is TGTGCCAGCTCACGGCAGGGCCAGGAGAATGAGCAGTTCTTC.

The chain combines TRBV3-1 with TRBJ2-1; TRBD2 aligns across 7 bases. CDR3 length equals 16 residues. V shed 2 bases, J shed 10 bases, and the junction held 14 bases outside the gene matches. The germline V gene has CDR1 LGHDT and CDR2 YNNKEL (reference sequence). The CDR3 nucleotides are TGTGCCAGCAGCCAATTTCGAGGGAGGGCCTATGGCGAGCAGTTCTTC. Translation: CASSQFRGRAYGEQFF.

The table lists this clonotype with a few counts. The rearrangement uses TRBV20-1 and TRBJ2-1, with 13 bases fitting TRBD2. The CDR3 sequence is 14 residues long. V shed 5 bases, J shed 8 bases, and the junction held 6 bases outside the gene matches. Germline CDR1 and CDR2: DFQATT and SNEGSKA (reference sequence). CDR3 DNA: TGCAGTGCTGGCCGGACTAGCGGGAGTTATGAGCAGTTCTTC. Translating gives CSAGRTSGSYEQFF.

The sample holds a few counts of this clonotype. V usage is TRBV5-1 and J usage is TRBJ1-1, with D unclear. Trimming pared 4 bases from V and 4 bases from J, leaving 17 bases between. The CDR3 is made up of 15 amino acids. CDR1 and CDR2 (germline): SGHRS, YFSETQ. CDR3 DNA sequence: TGCGCCAGCAGCCTGGAACTAGGTCGGGGCACTGAAGCTTTCTTT. Its protein is CASSLELGRGTEAFF. Complete variable domain (other parts from reference TRBV5-1 and TRBJ1-1): KAGVTQTPRYLIKTRGQQVTLSCSPISGHRSVSWYQQTPGQGLQFLFEYFSETQRNKGNFPGRFSGRQFSNSRSEMNVSTLELGDSALYLCASSLELGRGTEAFFGQGTRLTVV.

The chain recombines TRBV12-3 or TRBV12-4 with TRBJ1-6; no reliable D call. The CDR3 totals 16 residues. V gave up 2 bases and J gave up 9 bases, with 17 bases separating them. The CDR3 spells CASSLMAVIGGSPLHF. In nucleotides, the CDR3 is TGTGCCAGCAGTTTAATGGCAGTCATAGGCGGTTCACCCCTCCACTTT.

This clonotype has only a few counts. The chain carries TRBV20-1 and TRBJ1-1; possible D gene TRBD1, 5 bases. This CDR3 is 14 amino acids long. V was cut by 3 bases and J by 0 bases, with 11 bases left in between. Per germline, CDR1 DFQATT and CDR2 SNEGSKA (reference sequence). CDR3 sequence (DNA): TGCAGTGCTAGCTACGGGACCTTGAACACTGAAGCTTTCTTT. Encoded protein: CSASYGTLNTEAFF.

This clonotype was detected once. J is TRBJ2-1 and V is TRBV5-1; 7 nucleotides align to TRBD1. V dropped 4 bases and J dropped 4; count of bases not matched to a gene: 8. Germline CDR1 and CDR2: SGHRS and YFSETQ. The CDR3 has 15 residues. CDR3 loop: CASSNDRERYNEQFF. The CDR3 DNA reads TGCGCCAGCAGCAATGACAGGGAGAGATACAATGAGCAGTTCTTC.

This clonotype has just a few counts. V is TRBV12-3 or TRBV12-4 and J is TRBJ2-3; no clear D gene. The ends were cut back, 4 bases at V and 1 base at J, with 9 bases in the middle. This CDR3 has 14 residues. The CDR3 is CASSSSRGTDTQYF. CDR3 bases: TGTGCCAGCAGTTCCAGTAGGGGCACAGATACGCAGTATTTT.

V gene TRBV7-6 combines with J gene TRBJ2-7; TRBD1 is a possible D gene (6 bases). Germline CDR1 reads SGHVS; CDR2 reads FNYEAQ. Between the trimmed V and J ends, which lost 3 bases and 5 bases, there was a span of 17 bases. This CDR3 contains 15 residues. CDR3 DNA sequence: TGTGCCAGCAGCTTGGCTCAGGGGAGACCCAACGAGCAGTACTTC. This gives the protein CASSLAQGRPNEQYF.

The chain employs TRBV20-1 and TRBJ1-2; 7 bases are shared with TRBD1. CDR1 DFQATT and CDR2 SNEGSKA come from the germline V gene (reference sequence). This CDR3 comprises 15 residues. V dropped 6 bases and J dropped 4; count of bases not matched to a gene: 14. DNA of the CDR3: TGCAGTGCGGAGACAGGGCCCGGTGGCGGCTATGGCTACACCTTC. This encodes CSAETGPGGGYGYTF.